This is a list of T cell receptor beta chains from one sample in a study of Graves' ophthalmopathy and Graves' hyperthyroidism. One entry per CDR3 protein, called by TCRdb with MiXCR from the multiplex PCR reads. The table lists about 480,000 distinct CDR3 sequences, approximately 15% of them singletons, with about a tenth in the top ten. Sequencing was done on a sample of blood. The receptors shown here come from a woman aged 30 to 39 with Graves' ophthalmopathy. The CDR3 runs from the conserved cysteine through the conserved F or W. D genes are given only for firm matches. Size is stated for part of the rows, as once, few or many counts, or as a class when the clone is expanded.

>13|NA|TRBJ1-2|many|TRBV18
TGTGCCAGCTCACCACCGGTTAGCTATGGCTACACCTTC
CASSPPVSYGYTF
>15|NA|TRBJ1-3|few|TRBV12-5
TGTGCTAGTGGTTTGGAGGGACTAGGCGGAAACACCATATATTTT
CASGLEGLGGNTIYF
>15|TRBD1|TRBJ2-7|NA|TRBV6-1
TGTGCCAGCAGCCTTCTCAGGGGGCCCTCCTACGAGCAGTACTTC
CASSLLRGPSYEQYF
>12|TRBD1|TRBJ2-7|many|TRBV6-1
TGTGCCAGCAGTCCACAGGGGACCGAGCAGTACTTC
CASSPQGTEQYF
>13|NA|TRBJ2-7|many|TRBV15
TGTGCCACCACGACGCAGGGCGCCTACGAGCAGTACTTC
CATTTQGAYEQYF
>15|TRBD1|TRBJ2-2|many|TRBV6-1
TGTGCCAGCAGTCCATGGGGACAGGACACCGGGGAGCTGTTTTTT
CASSPWGQDTGELFF
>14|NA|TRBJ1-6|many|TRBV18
TGTGCCAGCTCCACCAACCGAAGAGATTCACCCCTCCACTTT
CASSTNRRDSPLHF
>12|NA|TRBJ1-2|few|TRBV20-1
TGCAGTGGTCCCGGGACCAAATATGGCTACACCTTC
CSGPGTKYGYTF
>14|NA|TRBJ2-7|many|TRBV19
TGTGCCAGTAGTAGAACCAGGGACGGCTACGAGCAGTACTTC
CASSRTRDGYEQYF
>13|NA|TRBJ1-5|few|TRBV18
TGTGCCAGCTCACCATCGAAAGGACAGCCCCAGCATTTT
CASSPSKGQPQHF
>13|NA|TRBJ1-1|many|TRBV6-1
TGTGCCAGCACCATCATGGTGAACACTGAAGCTTTCTTT
CASTIMVNTEAFF
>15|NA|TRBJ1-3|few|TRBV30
TGTGCCTGGAGTGTACTACCAAATACGGGAGACACCATATATTTT
CAWSVLPNTGDTIYF
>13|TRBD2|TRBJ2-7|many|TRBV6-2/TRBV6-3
TGTGCCAGCAGACCTCCTAGCGGAAACGAGCAGTACTTC
CASRPPSGNEQYF
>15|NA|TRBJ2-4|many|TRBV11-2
TGTGCCAGCAGCTTGGGGAGCCTAGCCAAAAACATTCAGTACTTC
CASSLGSLAKNIQYF
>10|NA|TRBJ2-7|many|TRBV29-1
TGCAGCGTTTGGAGCTACGAGCAGTACTTC
CSVWSYEQYF
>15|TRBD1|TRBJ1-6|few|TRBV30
TGTGCCTGGGAAACAGGGGAAGGGGCTAATTCACCCCTCCACTTT
CAWETGEGANSPLHF
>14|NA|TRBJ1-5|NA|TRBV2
TGTGCCAGCAGTGAAGTGGGGAGGTATCAGCCTCAGCATTTT
CASSEVGRYQPQHF
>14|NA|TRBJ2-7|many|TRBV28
TGTGCCAGCAGCCGACCCGGACTGAGCTACGAGCAGTACTTC
CASSRPGLSYEQYF
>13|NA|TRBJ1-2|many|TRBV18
TGTGCCAGCTCACCAACGAGCTCAGAGGGCTACACCTTC
CASSPTSSEGYTF
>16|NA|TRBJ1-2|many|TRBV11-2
TGTGCCAGCACCCATAGTGTCGGCGCGCGATCTTATGGCTACACCTTC
CASTHSVGARSYGYTF
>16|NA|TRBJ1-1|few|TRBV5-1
TGCGCCAGCAGCTTTAGGGGGGTCGGCTTGAACACTGAAGCTTTCTTT
CASSFRGVGLNTEAFF
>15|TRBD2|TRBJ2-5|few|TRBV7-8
TGTGCCAGCAGAAGCCGACTAGCAGATCAAGAGACCCAGTACTTC
CASRSRLADQETQYF
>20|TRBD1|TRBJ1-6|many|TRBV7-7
TGTGCTAGCAGCTTGACGGGATACCCTTCGGGACAGGGCGATAATTCACCCCTCCACTTT
CASSLTGYPSGQGDNSPLHF
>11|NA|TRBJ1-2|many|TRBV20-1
TGCAGTGCTAGTAGGGAGTGGGGCTACACCTTC
CSASREWGYTF
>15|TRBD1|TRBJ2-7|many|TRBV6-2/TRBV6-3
TGTGCCAGCACCCGGACAGGGGGAAGATCCTACGAGCAGTACTTC
CASTRTGGRSYEQYF
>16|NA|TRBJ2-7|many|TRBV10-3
TGTGCCATCAGTTGGGGGGGGACAGGCGACTCCTGGGAGCAGTACTTC
CAISWGGTGDSWEQYF
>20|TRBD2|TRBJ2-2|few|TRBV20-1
TGCAGTGCTAGAGGGGACGGACTAGCGGGAGGCCTGATGTTGACCGGGGAGCTGTTTTTT
CSARGDGLAGGLMLTGELFF
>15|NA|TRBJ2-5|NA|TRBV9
TGTGCCAGCAGCGTAGGGGGCAGCCACCAAGAGACCCAGTACTTC
CASSVGGSHQETQYF
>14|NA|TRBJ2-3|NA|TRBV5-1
TGCGCCAGCAGCATGGCAGGGCTTCAAGATACGCAGTATTTT
CASSMAGLQDTQYF
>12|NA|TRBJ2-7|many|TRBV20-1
TGCAGTGCTGGAGGGGGGGGCCGCGAGCAGTACTTC
CSAGGGGREQYF
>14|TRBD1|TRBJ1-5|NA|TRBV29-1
TGCAGCGTTTCCGGACAGGGGATAGATCAGCCCCAGCATTTT
CSVSGQGIDQPQHF
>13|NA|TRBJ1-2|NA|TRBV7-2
TGTGCCAGCAGCTTCGTGCAGGAGTCCGGCTACACCTTC
CASSFVQESGYTF
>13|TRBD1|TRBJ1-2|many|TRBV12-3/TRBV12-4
TGTGCCAGCAGTTTCGGGGACAGCTATGGCTACACCTTC
CASSFGDSYGYTF
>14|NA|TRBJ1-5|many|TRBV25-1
TGTGCCAGCAGTGAATCCCGGGGGAGTCAGCCCCAGCATTTT
CASSESRGSQPQHF
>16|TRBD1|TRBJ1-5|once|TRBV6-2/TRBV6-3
TGTGCCAGCAGTTACCGGACAGGGGGCCGCTATCAGCCTCAGCATTTT
CASSYRTGGRYQPQHF
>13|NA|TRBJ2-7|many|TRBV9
TGTGCCAGCAGCGTAGAAGCGGCGGGGGAGCAGTACTTC
CASSVEAAGEQYF
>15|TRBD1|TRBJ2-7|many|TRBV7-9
TGTGCCAGCAGCTTAGCACAGGGGAATACGTACGAGCAGTACTTC
CASSLAQGNTYEQYF
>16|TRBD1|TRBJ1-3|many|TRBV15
TGTGCCACCAGCAGAGAGGGAGGGGGCACAAGAAACACCATATATTTT
CATSREGGGTRNTIYF
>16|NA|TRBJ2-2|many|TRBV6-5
TGTGCCAGCAGTAGAGCCGGGACAACGAACACCGGGGAGCTGTTTTTT
CASSRAGTTNTGELFF
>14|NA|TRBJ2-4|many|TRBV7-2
TGTGCCAGCAGCACGACGGGGGCCAAAAACATTCAGTACTTC
CASSTTGAKNIQYF
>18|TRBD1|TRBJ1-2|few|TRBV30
TGTGCCTGGAAGCCCCCGTTTGCACCATTCGGGACAGAGTATGGCTACACCTTC
CAWKPPFAPFGTEYGYTF
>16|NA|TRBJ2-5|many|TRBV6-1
TGTGCCAGCAGTGAAGAAGCGGGTGCAGGGGGAGAGACCCAGTACTTC
CASSEEAGAGGETQYF